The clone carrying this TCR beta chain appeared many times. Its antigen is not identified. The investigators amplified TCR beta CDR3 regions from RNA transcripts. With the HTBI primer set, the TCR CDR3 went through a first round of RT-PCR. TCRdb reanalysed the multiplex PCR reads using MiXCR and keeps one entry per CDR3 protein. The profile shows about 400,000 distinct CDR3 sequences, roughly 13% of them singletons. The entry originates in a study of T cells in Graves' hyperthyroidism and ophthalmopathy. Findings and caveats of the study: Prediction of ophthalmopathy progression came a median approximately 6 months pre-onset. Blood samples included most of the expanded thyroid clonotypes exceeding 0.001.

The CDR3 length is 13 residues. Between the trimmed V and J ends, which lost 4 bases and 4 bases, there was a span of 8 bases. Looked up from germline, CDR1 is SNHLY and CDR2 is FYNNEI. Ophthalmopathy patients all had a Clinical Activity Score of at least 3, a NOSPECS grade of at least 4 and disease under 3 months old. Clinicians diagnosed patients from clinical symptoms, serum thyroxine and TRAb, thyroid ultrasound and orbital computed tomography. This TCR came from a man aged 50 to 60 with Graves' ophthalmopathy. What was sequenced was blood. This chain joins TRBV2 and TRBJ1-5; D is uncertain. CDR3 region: CASSVYMNQPQHF. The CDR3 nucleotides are TGTGCCAGCAGTGTTTACATGAATCAGCCCCAGCATTTT. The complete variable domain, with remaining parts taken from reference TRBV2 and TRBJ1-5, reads EPEVTQTPSHQVTQMGQEVILRCVPISNHLYFYWYRQILGQKVEFLVSFYNNEISEKSEIFDDQFSVERPDGSNFTLKIRSTKLEDSAMYFCASSVYMNQPQHFGDGTRLSIL.